This TCR beta chain was identified during a study of regulatory T cells in long-lasting Graves disease. Findings and caveats of the study: Favoring TRBV28, TRBJ1-2 and TRBJ2-5 was a feature seen in persistent disease.

Germline V gene sequence: CDR1 KGHSH, CDR2 LQKENI. V was pared by 1 base and J by 2 bases, with 12 bases between. The CDR3 extends over 16 amino acids. The time point: newly diagnosed GD, antithyroid drugs for less than 3 months. Isolated PBMC RNA provided the starting material for the TCR library. The guidelines of the American Thyroid Association were the basis for diagnosing Graves' disease. In this sample, this clonotype turned up a few times. Its antigen is not identified. Through Arm-PCR of CDR3 regions and iRepertoire HTBI primers, TCR beta libraries were built. TCRdb fed the multiplex PCR reads into MiXCR, producing one record per CDR3 protein. The sample gives 400,000 to 450,000 distinct CDR3 sequences, 16% of which show up once; roughly 10% is in the top ten. These data were also reused for a study on T cells in Graves' hyperthyroidism and ophthalmopathy. This second report adds: For the diagnoses, clinical symptoms, serum thyroxine and TRAb, thyroid ultrasound and orbital computed tomography were used. During a first-round RT-PCR of the TCR CDR3, the HTBI primer set was used.

The sequence was collected from a woman aged 30 to 39 with Graves disease. V and J are TRBV18 and TRBJ1-3; no clear D gene. The specimen comprised peripheral blood mononuclear cells (PBMCs), sampled at new diagnosis, from a patient treated with antithyroid drugs. The CDR3 sequence: CASSPQGSLTGNTIYF. In DNA form, the CDR3 reads TGTGCCAGCTCACCACAGGGAAGTCTCACTGGAAACACCATATATTTT.